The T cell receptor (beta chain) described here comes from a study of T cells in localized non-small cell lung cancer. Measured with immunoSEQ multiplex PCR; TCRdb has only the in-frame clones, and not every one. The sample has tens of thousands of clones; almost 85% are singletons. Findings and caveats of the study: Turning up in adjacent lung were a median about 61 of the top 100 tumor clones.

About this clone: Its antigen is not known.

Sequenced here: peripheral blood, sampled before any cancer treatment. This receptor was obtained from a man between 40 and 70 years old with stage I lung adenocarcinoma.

CDR3 nucleotides: TGTGCCAGCATGAGCGGACTCACAGATACGCAGTATTTT. It codes for CASMSGLTDTQYF. V and J are TRBV6-5 and TRBJ2-3; D perhaps matches TRBD2 (5 bases). The CDR3 loop spans 13 amino acids. Germline lookup yields CDR1 MNHEY and CDR2 SVGAGI. V lost 7 bases and J 2 bases, leaving 10 bases between the germline ends.